This TCR beta chain was captured by sequencing in a study of response to subunit inactivated influenza vaccine. Regarding the study as a whole: The authors offered the suggestion that each seasonal influenza vaccination recruits few new T cells.

This clonotype was recorded a few times. What it binds is not known. TCRdb re-derived calls from the RT-PCR reads in MiXCR, one entry per CDR3 protein. Among about 800,000 distinct CDR3 sequences, over 20% were seen once, and the ten largest hold roughly 10%. V lost 4 bases and J 2 bases, leaving 12 bases between the germline ends. The CDR3 extends over 14 amino acids. Germline assignment: CDR1 SGHVS and CDR2 FQNEAQ. The sequencing used PBMCs from blood, collected around 5 days after vaccination. The gene calls are TRBV7-8 and TRBJ2-7; maybe TRBD1 (6 bases). The TCR sequence derives from a man aged 50 to 60 who received an inactivated influenza vaccine. The CDR3 protein is CASSYRDKTYEQYF. In DNA form, the CDR3 reads TGTGCCAGCAGCTACCGGGACAAGACCTACGAGCAGTACTTC.